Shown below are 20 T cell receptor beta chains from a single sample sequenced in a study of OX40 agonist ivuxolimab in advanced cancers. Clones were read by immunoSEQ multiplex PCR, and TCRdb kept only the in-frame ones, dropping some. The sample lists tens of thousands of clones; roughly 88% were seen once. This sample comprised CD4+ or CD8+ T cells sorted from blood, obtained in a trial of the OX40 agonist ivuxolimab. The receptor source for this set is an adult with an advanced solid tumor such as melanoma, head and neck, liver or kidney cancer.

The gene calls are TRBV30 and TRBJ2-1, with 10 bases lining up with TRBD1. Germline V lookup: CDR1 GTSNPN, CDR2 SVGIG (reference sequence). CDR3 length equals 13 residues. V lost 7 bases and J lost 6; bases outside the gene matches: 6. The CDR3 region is CASSGQGGNEQFF. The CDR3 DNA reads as TGTGCCTCTTCAGGACAGGGGGGCAATGAGCAGTTCTTC.

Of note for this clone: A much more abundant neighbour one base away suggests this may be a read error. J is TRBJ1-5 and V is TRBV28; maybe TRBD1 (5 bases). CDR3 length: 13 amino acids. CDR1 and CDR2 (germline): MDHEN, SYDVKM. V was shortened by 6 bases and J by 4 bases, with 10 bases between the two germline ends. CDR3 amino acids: CASSRDGNQPQHF. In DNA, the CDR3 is TGTGCCAGCAGCCGGGACGGTAATCAGCCCCAGCATTTT. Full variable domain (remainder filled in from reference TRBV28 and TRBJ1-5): DVKVTQSSRYLVKRTGEKVFLECVQDMDHENMFWYRQDPGLGLRLIYFSYDVKMKEKGDIPEGYSVSREKKERFSLILESASTNQTSMYLCASSRDGNQPQHFGDGTRLSIL.

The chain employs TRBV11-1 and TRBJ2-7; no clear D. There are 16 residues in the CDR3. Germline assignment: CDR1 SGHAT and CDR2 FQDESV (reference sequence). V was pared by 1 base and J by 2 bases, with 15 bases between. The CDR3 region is CASSLDGQEMAYEQYF. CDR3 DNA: TGTGCCAGCAGCTTAGACGGGCAGGAGATGGCCTACGAGCAGTACTTC.

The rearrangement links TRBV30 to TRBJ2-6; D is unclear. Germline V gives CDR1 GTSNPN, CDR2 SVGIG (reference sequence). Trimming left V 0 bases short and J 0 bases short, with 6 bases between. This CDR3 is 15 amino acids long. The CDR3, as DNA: TGTGCCTGGAGTGTAGACGCCTCTGGGGCCAACGTCCTGACTTTC. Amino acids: CAWSVDASGANVLTF.

In DNA form, the CDR3 reads TGTGCCAGCAGCGTAGGGGGGGCTATCTCGGAGACCCAGTACTTC. It yields the protein CASSVGGAISETQYF. The V call is TRBV9, the J call TRBJ2-5; D tentatively reads TRBD1 or TRBD2 (6 bases each). V gave up 0 bases and J gave up 5 bases, with 14 bases separating them. Germline V lookup: CDR1 SGDLS, CDR2 YYNGEE. The CDR3 extends over 15 amino acids.

CDR3 DNA: TGTGCCACCGGGGACCTCAACAATGAGCAGTTCTTC. Protein sequence: CATGDLNNEQFF. The chain combines TRBV6-5 with TRBJ2-1, with D perhaps TRBD1 or TRBD2 (5 bases each). Trimming took off 10 bases at V and 5 bases at J, with 12 bases between the two ends. This CDR3 spans 12 amino acids. Looked up from germline, CDR1 is MNHEY and CDR2 is SVGAGI.

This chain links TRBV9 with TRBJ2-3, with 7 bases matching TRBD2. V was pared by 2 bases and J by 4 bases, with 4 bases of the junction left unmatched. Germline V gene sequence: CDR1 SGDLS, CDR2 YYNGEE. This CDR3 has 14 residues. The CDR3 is CASSVGLGPDTQYF. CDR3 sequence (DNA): TGTGCCAGCAGCGTCGGACTAGGACCAGATACGCAGTATTTT.

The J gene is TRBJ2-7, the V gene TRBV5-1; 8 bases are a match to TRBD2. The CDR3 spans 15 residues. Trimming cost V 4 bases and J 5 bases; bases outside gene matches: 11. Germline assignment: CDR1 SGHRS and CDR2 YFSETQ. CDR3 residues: CASSPTGLDGHEQYF. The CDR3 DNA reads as TGCGCCAGCAGCCCCACGGGACTAGATGGTCACGAGCAGTACTTC.

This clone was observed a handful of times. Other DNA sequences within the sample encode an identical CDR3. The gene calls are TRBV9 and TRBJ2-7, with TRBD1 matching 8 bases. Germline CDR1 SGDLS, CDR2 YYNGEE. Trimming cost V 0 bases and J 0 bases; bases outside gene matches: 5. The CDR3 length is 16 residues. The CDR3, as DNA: TGTGCCAGCAGCGTAGGAGGGACAGGTCTCTCCTACGAGCAGTACTTC. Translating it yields CASSVGGTGLSYEQYF.

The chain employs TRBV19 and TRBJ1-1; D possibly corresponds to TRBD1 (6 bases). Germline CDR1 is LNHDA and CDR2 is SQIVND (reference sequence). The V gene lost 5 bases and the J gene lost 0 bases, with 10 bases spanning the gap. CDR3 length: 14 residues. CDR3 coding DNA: TGTGCCAGTAGTCTCCAGGGGATGAACACTGAAGCTTTCTTT. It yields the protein CASSLQGMNTEAFF.

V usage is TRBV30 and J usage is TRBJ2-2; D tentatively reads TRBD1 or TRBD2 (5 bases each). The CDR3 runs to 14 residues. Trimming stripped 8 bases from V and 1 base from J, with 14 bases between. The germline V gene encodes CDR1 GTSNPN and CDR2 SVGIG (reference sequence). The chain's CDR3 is CARPRGRNTGELFF. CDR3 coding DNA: TGTGCCCGCCCAAGGGGACGGAACACCGGGGAGCTGTTTTTT.

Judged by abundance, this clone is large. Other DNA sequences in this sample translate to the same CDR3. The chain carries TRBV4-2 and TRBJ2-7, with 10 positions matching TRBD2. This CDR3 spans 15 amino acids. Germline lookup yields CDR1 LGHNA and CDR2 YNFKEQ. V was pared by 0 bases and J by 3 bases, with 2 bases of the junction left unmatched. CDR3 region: CASSQDRTSGYEQYF. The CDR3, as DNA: TGTGCCAGCAGCCAAGATCGGACTAGCGGCTACGAGCAGTACTTC.

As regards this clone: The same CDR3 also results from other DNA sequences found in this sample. Here the CDR3 reads CASSYPNTGELFF. In DNA, the CDR3 is TGTGCCAGCAGTTACCCAAATACCGGGGAGCTGTTTTTT. The V gene is TRBV27, the J gene TRBJ2-2; no clear D. The length of the CDR3 is 13 residues. V was clipped by 4 bases and J by 5 bases, with 8 bases between them. Germline assignment: CDR1 MNHEY and CDR2 SMNVEV (reference sequence).

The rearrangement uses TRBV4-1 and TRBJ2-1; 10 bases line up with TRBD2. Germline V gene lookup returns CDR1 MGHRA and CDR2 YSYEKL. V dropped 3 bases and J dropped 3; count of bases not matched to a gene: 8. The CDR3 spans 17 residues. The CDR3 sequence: CASSHEIAGGLYNEQFF. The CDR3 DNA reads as TGCGCCAGCAGCCACGAAATAGCGGGAGGCCTCTACAATGAGCAGTTCTTC.

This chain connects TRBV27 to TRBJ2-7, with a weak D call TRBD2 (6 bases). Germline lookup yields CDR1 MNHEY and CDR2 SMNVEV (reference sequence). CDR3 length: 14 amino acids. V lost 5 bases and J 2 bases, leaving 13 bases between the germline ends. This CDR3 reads CASSVSTGAYEQYF. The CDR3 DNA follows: TGTGCCAGCAGTGTCTCTACGGGAGCCTACGAGCAGTACTTC.

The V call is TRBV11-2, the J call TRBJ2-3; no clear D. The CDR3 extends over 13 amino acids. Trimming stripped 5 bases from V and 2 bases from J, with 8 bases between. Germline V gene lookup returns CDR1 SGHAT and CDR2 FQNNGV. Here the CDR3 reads CASSPSITDTQYF. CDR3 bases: TGTGCCAGCAGCCCCTCCATCACAGATACGCAGTATTTT.

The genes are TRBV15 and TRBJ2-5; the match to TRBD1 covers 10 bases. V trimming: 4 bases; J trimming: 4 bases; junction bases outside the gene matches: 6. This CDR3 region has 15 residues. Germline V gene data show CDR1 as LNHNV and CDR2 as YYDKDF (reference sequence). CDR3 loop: CATSKRTGGSETQYF. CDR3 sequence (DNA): TGTGCCACCAGCAAAAGGACAGGGGGTTCAGAGACCCAGTACTTC.

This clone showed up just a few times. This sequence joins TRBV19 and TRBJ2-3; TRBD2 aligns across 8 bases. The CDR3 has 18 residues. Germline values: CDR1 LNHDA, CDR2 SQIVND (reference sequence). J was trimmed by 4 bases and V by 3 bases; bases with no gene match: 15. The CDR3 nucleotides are TGTGCCAGTAGTATTCTTGGCGGGAGGTCAATAGATGCAGATACGCAGTATTTT. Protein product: CASSILGGRSIDADTQYF.

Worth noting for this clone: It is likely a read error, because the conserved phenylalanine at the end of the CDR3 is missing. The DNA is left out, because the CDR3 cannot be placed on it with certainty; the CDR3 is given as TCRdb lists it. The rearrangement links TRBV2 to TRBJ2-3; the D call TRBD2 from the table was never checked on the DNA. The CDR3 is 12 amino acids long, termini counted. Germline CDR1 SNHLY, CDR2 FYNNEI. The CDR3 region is CASSFRRDYTSL.

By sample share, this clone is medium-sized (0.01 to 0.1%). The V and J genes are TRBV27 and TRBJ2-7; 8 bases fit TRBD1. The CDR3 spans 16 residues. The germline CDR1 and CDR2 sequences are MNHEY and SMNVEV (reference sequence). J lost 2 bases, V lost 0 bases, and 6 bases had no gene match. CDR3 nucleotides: TGTGCCAGCAGTTTATCGGGGACAGGAGCAGCCTACGAGCAGTACTTC. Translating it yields CASSLSGTGAAYEQYF.